Listed here is a single TCR beta chain. Only in-frame clones appear in the TCRdb table, and some are missing; sequencing was by immunoSEQ multiplex PCR. Here the sample spans over 300,000 clones, roughly nine tenths being singletons. The record originates from a study of blood T cell repertoires in COVID-19. At the level of the study: The origin of the acute and convalescent COVID-19 samples was the United States, Italy and Spain.

The V segment lost 3 bases and the J segment 6 bases; nucleotides outside the gene matches: 13. The CDR3 is 18 residues long. Germline CDR1 is LNHNV and CDR2 is YYDKDF (reference sequence). The receptor was isolated from a man between 40 and 49 years old with acute or convalescent COVID-19. Sequencing was done on a sample of peripheral blood. This chain uses TRBV15 with TRBJ2-1; 11 positions agree with TRBD2. The CDR3 reads CATSRELTSGVPGNEQFF. The CDR3 nucleotides are TGTGCCACCAGCAGGGAACTGACTAGCGGGGTTCCAGGCAATGAGCAGTTCTTC.